This T cell receptor (beta chain) was identified in a study of identifying expanded T cells in peripheral blood. Method: immunoSEQ multiplex PCR; TCRdb's copy keeps in-frame clones and lacks some. The table shows around 120,000 clones, with about 86% occurring only once. A remark on this clone: Its cognate antigen is unknown.

The CDR3 has 16 amino acids. CDR1 and CDR2 from the germline V gene are SGHTA and FQGTGA. Between the trimmed V and J ends, which lost 5 bases and 0 bases, there was a span of 14 bases. Study-level results: Around 1.2 clones differed between technical replicates, versus about 16 and 19 over time.

This receptor was identified in a person aged 18-70 years in good health. Sequenced sample: blood. The rearrangement uses TRBV7-3 and TRBJ2-1; D is perhaps TRBD2 (8 bases). CDR3 DNA sequence: TGTGCCAGCAGCGATAGCGGGGACAGCTCCTACAATGAGCAGTTCTTC. Encoded protein: CASSDSGDSSYNEQFF.